Following are 10 T cell receptor beta chains from one sample sequenced in a study of cytomegalovirus exposure and HLA in healthy donors. In the PCR, 60 Vbeta and 13 Jbeta primers were used. Here immunoSEQ multiplex PCR was the method, and the copy in TCRdb shows in-frame clones only, minus some. The sample shows some 150,000 clones, approximately 80% of them seen only once. The sequencing input was PBMCs. These receptors all come from a man aged 35-49 years in good health and CMV-seronegative.

V usage is TRBV9 and J usage is TRBJ2-2, with 12 bases lining up with TRBD2. The CDR3 has 17 residues. V lost 3 bases, J lost 0 bases, and 3 bases stayed unmatched. Per the germline V gene, CDR1 is SGDLS and CDR2 is YYNGEE. The CDR3 nucleotides are TGTGCCAGCAGCGCGGGACTAGCGGGTGCGAACACCGGGGAGCTGTTTTTT. This codes for CASSAGLAGANTGELFF.

Comments on this clone: Germline and junction disagree at one end, which may indicate a read error. V is TRBV28 and J is TRBJ2-1, with D unclear. The germline V gene encodes CDR1 MDHEN and CDR2 SYDVKM. The CDR3 has 14 amino acids. In DNA, the CDR3 is TGCCACGTCCTTCGTGGCATCTCCTACAATGAGCAGTTCTTC. Translating it yields CHVLRGISYNEQFF.

This clone has only a few counts. V and J are TRBV5-1 and TRBJ1-1; the D gene is possibly TRBD1 (5 bases). The CDR3 contains 16 residues. Germline V lookup: CDR1 SGHRS, CDR2 YFSETQ. The V and J ends lost 2 bases and 6 bases respectively, with 20 bases between them. CDR3 in DNA: TGCGCCAGCAGCTTACAAATTTCAGGGTCTACGGCTGAAGCTTTCTTT. This translates into CASSLQISGSTAEAFF.

A few counts support this clone. V gene TRBV5-4 combines with J gene TRBJ2-3, with 7 bases lining up with TRBD2. After removal of 0 bases from V and 3 bases from J, the junction contained 10 bases not matched to a gene. Germline CDR1 and CDR2: SGHNT and YYREEE (reference sequence). There are 17 residues in the CDR3. DNA of the CDR3: TGTGCCAGCAGCTTGGGAGGCGAGCGGGGAAGAACAGATACGCAGTATTTT. Translation gives CASSLGGERGRTDTQYF.

The table lists this clone with a few counts. The chain has TRBV6-5 and TRBJ1-2, with D possibly matching TRBD1 (5 bases). The CDR3 totals 13 residues. Trimming pared 2 bases from V and 8 bases from J, leaving 12 bases between. Germline V gene data show CDR1 as MNHEY and CDR2 as SVGAGI. DNA for the CDR3: TGTGCCAGCAGTTACATTCAGGGTGTCGGCTACACCTTC. Protein sequence: CASSYIQGVGYTF.

The chain recombines TRBV5-1 with TRBJ1-1, with D maybe TRBD1 (6 bases). The CDR3 is made up of 14 amino acids. Germline values: CDR1 SGHRS, CDR2 YFSETQ. Trimming removed 4 bases at V and 1 base at J, with 11 bases between. The CDR3 spells CASSNGQPNTEAFF. The DNA for the CDR3 is TGCGCCAGCAGCAACGGACAGCCGAACACTGAAGCTTTCTTT.

The chain combines TRBV2 with TRBJ2-7, with 13 bases fitting TRBD2. Germline CDR1 reads SNHLY; CDR2 reads FYNNEI. V dropped 4 bases and J dropped 9; count of bases not matched to a gene: 6. The CDR3 is 14 residues long. The chain's CDR3 is CASSGTSGGAGQYF. The CDR3 coding sequence is TGTGCCAGCAGTGGAACTAGCGGGGGGGCGGGGCAGTACTTC.

V is TRBV2 and J is TRBJ1-5; 8 bases are shared with TRBD1. CDR1 is SNHLY and CDR2 is FYNNEI in the germline V gene. With 5 bases clipped from V and 6 bases from J, the junction kept 6 bases outside the gene matches. The CDR3 totals 14 residues. The CDR3 DNA sequence: TGTGCCAGCAGTCCGGGACAGGACATTCAGCCCCAGCATTTT. Encoded protein: CASSPGQDIQPQHF.

The rearrangement uses TRBV2 and TRBJ2-1, with TRBD2 identical over 11 bases. Germline CDR1 and CDR2: SNHLY and FYNNEI. This CDR3 contains 13 residues. Trimming took 9 bases from V and 7 from J; bases not matched to a gene: 5. The CDR3 coding sequence is TGTGCCAGAGGACTAGCGGGTGTGAATGAGCAGTTCTTC. Amino acids: CARGLAGVNEQFF.

The chain uses TRBV6-8 and TRBJ2-5; 9 bases are a match to TRBD1. Gene TRBJ2-7 matches the end of the DNA better, so the J call may be wrong. The germline V gene has CDR1 MNHGY and CDR2 SAAAGT. This CDR3 has 15 residues. The DNA of the CDR3 is TGTGCCAGCAGCCTCGGACAGGGGATTCCCTACGAGCAGTACTTC. Translated: CASSLGQGIPYEQYF.